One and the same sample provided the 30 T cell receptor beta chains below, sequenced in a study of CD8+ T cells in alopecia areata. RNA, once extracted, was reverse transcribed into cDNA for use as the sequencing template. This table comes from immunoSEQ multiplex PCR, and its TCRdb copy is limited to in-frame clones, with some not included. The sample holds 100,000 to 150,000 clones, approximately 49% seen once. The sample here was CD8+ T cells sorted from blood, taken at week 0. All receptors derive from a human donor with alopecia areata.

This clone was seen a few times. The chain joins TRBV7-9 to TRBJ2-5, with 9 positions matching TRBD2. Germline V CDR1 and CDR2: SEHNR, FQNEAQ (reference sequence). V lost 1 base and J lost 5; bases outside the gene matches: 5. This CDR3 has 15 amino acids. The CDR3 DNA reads TGTGCCAGCAGCTTAGGAGCGGGGGGCCGGGAGACCCAGTACTTC. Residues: CASSLGAGGRETQYF. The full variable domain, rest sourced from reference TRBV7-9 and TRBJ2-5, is DTGVSQNPRHKITKRGQNVTFRCDPISEHNRLYWYRQTLGQGPEFLTYFQNEAQLEKSRLLSDRFSAERPKGSFSTLEIQRTEQGDSAMYLCASSLGAGGRETQYFGPGTRLLVL.

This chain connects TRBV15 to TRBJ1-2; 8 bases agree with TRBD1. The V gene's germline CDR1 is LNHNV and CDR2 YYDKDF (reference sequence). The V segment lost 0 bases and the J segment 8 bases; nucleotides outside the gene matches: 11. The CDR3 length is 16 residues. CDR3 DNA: TGTGCCACCAGCAGAGATCGTAAGCAGGGGGCGGAGGGCTACACCTTC. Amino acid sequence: CATSRDRKQGAEGYTF.

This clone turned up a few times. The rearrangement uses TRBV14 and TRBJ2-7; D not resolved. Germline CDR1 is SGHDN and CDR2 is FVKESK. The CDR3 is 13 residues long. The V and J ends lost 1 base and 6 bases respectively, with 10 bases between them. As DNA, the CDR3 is TGTGCCAGCAGCCAAGTTTGGGGTTTCGAGCAGTACTTC. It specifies CASSQVWGFEQYF.

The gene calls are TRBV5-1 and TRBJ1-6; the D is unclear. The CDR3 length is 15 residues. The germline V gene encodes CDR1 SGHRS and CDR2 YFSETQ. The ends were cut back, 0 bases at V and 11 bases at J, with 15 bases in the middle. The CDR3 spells CASSLERTAVAPLHF. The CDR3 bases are TGCGCCAGCAGCTTGGAGCGGACGGCAGTGGCACCCCTCCACTTT.

CDR3 loop: CASSQGLAGPPETQYF. The CDR3 coding sequence is TGCGCCAGCAGCCAAGGACTAGCGGGCCCCCCAGAGACCCAGTACTTC. The chain carries TRBV5-1 and TRBJ2-5, with 11 bases identical to TRBD2. CDR1 and CDR2 from the germline V gene are SGHRS and YFSETQ. V dropped 4 bases and J dropped 4; count of bases not matched to a gene: 9. This CDR3 spans 16 amino acids.

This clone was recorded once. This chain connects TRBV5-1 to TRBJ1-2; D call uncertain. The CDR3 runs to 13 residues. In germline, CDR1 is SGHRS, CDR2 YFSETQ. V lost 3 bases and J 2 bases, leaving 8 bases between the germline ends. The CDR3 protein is CASSWVGNYGYTF. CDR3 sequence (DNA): TGCGCCAGCAGCTGGGTGGGGAACTATGGCTACACCTTC.

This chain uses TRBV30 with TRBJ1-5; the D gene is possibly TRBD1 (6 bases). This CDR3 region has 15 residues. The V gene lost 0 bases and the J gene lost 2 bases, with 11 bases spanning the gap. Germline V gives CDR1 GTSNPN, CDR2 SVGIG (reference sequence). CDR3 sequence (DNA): TGTGCCTGGAGTGTACCGGGGGCGGGCAATCAGCCCCAGCATTTT. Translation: CAWSVPGAGNQPQHF.

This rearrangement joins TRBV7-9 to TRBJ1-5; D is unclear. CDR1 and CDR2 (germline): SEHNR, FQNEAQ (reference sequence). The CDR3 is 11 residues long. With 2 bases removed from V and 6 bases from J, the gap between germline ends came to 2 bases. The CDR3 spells CASSLSQPQHF. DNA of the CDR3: TGTGCCAGCAGCTTAAGTCAGCCCCAGCATTTT.

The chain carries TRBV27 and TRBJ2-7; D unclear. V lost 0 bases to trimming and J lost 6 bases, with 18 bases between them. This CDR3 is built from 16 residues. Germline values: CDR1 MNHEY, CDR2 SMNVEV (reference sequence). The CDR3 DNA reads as TGTGCCAGCAGTTTATCTAAGGACGGGCCCAGCAGCGAGCAGTACTTC. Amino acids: CASSLSKDGPSSEQYF.

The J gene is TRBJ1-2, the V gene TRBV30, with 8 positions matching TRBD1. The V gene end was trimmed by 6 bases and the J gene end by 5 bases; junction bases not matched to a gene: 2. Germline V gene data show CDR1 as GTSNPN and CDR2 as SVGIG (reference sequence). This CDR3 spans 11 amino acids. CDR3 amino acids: CACTGGYGYTF. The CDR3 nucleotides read TGTGCCTGTACAGGGGGTTATGGCTACACCTTC.

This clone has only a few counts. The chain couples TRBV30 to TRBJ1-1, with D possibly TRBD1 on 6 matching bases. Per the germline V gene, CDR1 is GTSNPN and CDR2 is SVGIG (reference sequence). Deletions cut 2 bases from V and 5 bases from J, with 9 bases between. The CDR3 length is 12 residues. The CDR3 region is CAWSLGGTEAFF. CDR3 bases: TGTGCCTGGAGTCTAGGGGGAACTGAAGCTTTCTTT.

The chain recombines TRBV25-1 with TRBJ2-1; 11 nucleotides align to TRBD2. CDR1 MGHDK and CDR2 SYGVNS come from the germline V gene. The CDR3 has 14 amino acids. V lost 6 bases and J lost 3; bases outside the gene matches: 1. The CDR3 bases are TGTGCCAGCAGCCTAGCGGGGGGCTACAATGAGCAGTTCTTC. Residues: CASSLAGGYNEQFF.

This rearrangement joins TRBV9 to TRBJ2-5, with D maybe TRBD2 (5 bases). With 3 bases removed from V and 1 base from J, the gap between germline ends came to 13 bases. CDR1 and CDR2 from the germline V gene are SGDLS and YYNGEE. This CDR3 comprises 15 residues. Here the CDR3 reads CASSAMTTVQETQYF. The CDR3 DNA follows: TGTGCCAGCAGCGCCATGACTACCGTCCAAGAGACCCAGTACTTC.

In nucleotides, the CDR3 is TGTGCCAGCAGCCCGCCGGAGGAATACACCGGGGAGCTGTTTTTT. Translated: CASSPPEEYTGELFF. This chain links TRBV7-9 with TRBJ2-2; possible D gene TRBD2, 5 bases. This CDR3 comprises 15 residues. Germline V CDR1 and CDR2: SEHNR, FQNEAQ (reference sequence). The V and J ends lost 5 bases and 3 bases respectively, with 13 bases between them.

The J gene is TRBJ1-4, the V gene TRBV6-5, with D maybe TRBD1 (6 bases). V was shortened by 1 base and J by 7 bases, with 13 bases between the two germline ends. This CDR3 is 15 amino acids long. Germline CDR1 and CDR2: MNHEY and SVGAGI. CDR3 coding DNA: TGTGCCAGCAGTTACTTAGAGGGACAAACTGAAAAACTGTTTTTT. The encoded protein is CASSYLEGQTEKLFF.

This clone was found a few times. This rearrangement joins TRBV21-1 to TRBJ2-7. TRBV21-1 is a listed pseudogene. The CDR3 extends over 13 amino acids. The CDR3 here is CASSKGRSYEQYF. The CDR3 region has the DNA TGTGCCAGCAGCAAAGGACGATCCTACGAGCAGTACTTC.

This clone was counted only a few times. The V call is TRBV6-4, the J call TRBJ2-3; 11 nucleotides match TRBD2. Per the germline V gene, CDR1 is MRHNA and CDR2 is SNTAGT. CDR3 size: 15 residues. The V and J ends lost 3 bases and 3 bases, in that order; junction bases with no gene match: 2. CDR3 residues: CASSDASGGTDTQYF. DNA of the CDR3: TGTGCCAGCAGTGATGCTAGCGGGGGGACAGATACGCAGTATTTT.

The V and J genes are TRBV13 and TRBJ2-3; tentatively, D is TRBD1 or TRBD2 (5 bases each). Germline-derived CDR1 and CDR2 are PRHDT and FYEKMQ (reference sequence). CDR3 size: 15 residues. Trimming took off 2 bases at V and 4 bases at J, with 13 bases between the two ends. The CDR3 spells CASSLNSGGPDTQYF. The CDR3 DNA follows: TGTGCCAGCAGCTTAAACAGTGGGGGACCAGATACGCAGTATTTT.

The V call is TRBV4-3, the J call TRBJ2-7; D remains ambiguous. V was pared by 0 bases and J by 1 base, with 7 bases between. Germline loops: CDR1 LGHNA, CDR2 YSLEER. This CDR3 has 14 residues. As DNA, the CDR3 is TGCGCCAGCAGCCAAGATCGCAGGTCCTACGAGCAGTACTTC. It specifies CASSQDRRSYEQYF.

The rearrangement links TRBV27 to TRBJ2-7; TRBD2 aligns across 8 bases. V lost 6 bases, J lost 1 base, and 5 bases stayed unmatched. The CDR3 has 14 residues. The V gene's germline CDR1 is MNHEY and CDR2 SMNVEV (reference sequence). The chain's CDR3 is CASRIGGGSYEQYF. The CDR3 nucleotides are TGTGCCAGCAGGATCGGCGGGGGGTCCTACGAGCAGTACTTC.

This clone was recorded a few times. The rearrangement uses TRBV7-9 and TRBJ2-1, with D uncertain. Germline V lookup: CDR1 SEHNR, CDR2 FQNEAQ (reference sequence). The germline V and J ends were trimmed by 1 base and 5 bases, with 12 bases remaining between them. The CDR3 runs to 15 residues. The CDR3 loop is CASSLGGDHNNEQFF. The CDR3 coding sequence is TGTGCCAGCAGCTTAGGGGGTGACCACAACAATGAGCAGTTCTTC.

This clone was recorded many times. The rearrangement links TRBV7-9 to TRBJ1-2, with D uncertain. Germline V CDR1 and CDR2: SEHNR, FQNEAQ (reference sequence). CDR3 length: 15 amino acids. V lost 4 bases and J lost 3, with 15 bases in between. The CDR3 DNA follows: TGTGCCAGCAGCTGGCTTAGGCGAACTTACTATGGCTACACCTTC. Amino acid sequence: CASSWLRRTYYGYTF.

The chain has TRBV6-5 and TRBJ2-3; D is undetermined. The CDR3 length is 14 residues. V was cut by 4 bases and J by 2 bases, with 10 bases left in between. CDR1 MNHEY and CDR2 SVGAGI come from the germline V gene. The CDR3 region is CASSLQRITDTQYF. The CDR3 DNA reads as TGTGCCAGCAGTTTACAGAGAATCACAGATACGCAGTATTTT.

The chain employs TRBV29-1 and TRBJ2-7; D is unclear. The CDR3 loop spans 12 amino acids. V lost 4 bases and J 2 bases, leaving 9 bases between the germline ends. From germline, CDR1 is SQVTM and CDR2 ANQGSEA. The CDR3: CSVALVPYEQYF. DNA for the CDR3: TGCAGCGTTGCGTTAGTTCCCTACGAGCAGTACTTC.

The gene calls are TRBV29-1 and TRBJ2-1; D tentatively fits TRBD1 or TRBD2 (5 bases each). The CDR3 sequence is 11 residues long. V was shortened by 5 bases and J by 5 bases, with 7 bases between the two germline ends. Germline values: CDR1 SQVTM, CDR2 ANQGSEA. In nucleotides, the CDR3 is TGCAGCGTTAGAGGGGACAATGAGCAGTTCTTC. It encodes CSVRGDNEQFF.

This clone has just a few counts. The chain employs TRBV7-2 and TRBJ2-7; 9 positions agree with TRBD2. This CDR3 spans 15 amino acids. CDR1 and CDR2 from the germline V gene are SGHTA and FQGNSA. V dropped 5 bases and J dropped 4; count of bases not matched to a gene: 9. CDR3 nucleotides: TGTGCCAGCAGCCAAGGCGCGGGACTAGCTTACGAGCAGTACTTC. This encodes CASSQGAGLAYEQYF.

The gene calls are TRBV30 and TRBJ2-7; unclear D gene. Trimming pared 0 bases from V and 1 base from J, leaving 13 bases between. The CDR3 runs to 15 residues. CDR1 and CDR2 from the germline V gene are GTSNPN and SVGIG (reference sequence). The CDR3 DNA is TGTGCCTGGAGTGTTATAGGGTGGGGTTCCTACGAGCAGTACTTC. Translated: CAWSVIGWGSYEQYF.

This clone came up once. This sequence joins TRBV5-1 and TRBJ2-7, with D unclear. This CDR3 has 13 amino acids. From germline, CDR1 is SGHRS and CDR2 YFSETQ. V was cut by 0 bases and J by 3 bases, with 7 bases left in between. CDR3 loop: CASSLEPVYEQYF. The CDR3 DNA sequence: TGCGCCAGCAGCTTGGAGCCGGTCTACGAGCAGTACTTC.

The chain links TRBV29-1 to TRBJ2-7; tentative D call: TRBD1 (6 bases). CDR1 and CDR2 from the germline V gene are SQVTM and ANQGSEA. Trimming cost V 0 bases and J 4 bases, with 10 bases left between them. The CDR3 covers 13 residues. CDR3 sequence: CSVEDRGAYEQYF. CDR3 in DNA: TGCAGCGTTGAAGACAGGGGCGCTTACGAGCAGTACTTC.

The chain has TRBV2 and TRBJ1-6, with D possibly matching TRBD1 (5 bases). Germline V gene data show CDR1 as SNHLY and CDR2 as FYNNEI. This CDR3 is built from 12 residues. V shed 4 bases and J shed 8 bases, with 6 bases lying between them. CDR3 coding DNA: TGTGCCAGCAGTGGGGGGGATTCACCCCTCCACTTT. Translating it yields CASSGGDSPLHF.